The 24 T cell receptor beta chains presented below share a single source sample, sequenced in a study of PD-1 blockade in classical Hodgkin lymphoma. TCRdb's table, derived via immunoSEQ multiplex PCR, lists solely in-frame clones and lacks some. The sample comprises 47,000 or so clones, approximately 70% of which are singletons, and approximately 9.9% rests with the top ten. Brentuximab vedotin exposure varied among the patients, all of whom had relapsed after autologous stem cell transplantation. This sample comprised peripheral blood mononuclear cells (PBMCs), obtained at baseline. The source is a human donor with classical Hodgkin lymphoma.

This clone was seen a handful of times. The gene calls are TRBV6-1 and TRBJ2-3; unclear D gene. The CDR3 contains 15 residues. Trimming removed 2 bases from V and 0 bases from J, with 9 bases in between. Germline-derived CDR1 and CDR2 are MNHNS and SASEGT. CDR3 in DNA: TGTGCCAGCAGTGAATTCCGCCGTAGCACAGATACGCAGTATTTT. Protein product: CASSEFRRSTDTQYF.

Within the sample, this clone is medium-sized. The chain uses TRBV5-1 and TRBJ1-2; 9 bases are a match to TRBD1. V was clipped by 5 bases and J by 2 bases; unmatched bases: 10. Looked up from germline, CDR1 is SGHRS and CDR2 is YFSETQ. The CDR3 contains 16 residues. The CDR3 region is CASREGTGLTNYGYTF. The CDR3 DNA reads TGCGCCAGCAGAGAGGGGACAGGGCTGACGAACTATGGCTACACCTTC. Complete variable domain (other parts from reference TRBV5-1 and TRBJ1-2): KAGVTQTPRYLIKTRGQQVTLSCSPISGHRSVSWYQQTPGQGLQFLFEYFSETQRNKGNFPGRFSGRQFSNSRSEMNVSTLELGDSALYLCASREGTGLTNYGYTFGSGTRLTVV.

V gene TRBV10-2 combines with J gene TRBJ1-2, with D tentatively TRBD1 (5 bases). Trimming took off 3 bases at V and 4 bases at J, with 12 bases between the two ends. Germline-derived CDR1 and CDR2 are WSHSY and SAAADI. This CDR3 has 14 residues. This CDR3 reads CASSEGVLGYGYTF. In DNA, the CDR3 is TGCGCCAGCAGTGAAGGGGTTCTTGGCTATGGCTACACCTTC.

The chain recombines TRBV29-1 with TRBJ2-7, with 9 bases lining up with TRBD1. The CDR3 extends over 13 amino acids. CDR1 and CDR2 from the germline V gene are SQVTM and ANQGSEA. V lost 7 bases and J lost 6; bases outside the gene matches: 10. The CDR3, as DNA: TGCAGCGCCGACGCGACAGGGGGGCGCGAGCAGTACTTC. It translates to CSADATGGREQYF.

CDR3 amino acids: CASSGRGTALSGANVLTF. The CDR3, as DNA: TGTGCCAGCAGCGGCCGCGGGACAGCCCTCTCTGGGGCCAACGTCCTGACTTTC. The chain joins TRBV7-8 to TRBJ2-6, with D maybe TRBD1 (7 bases). Per germline, CDR1 SGHVS and CDR2 FQNEAQ. V lost 5 bases and J 0 bases, leaving 17 bases between the germline ends. The CDR3 loop spans 18 amino acids.

The chain carries TRBV11-2 and TRBJ1-5; D is perhaps TRBD1 (5 bases). Germline CDR1 reads SGHAT; CDR2 reads FQNNGV. The CDR3 length is 16 residues. Trimming took 0 bases from V and 4 from J, leaving 13 bases between them. CDR3 sequence reads: CASSLEERGVNQPQHF. CDR3 in DNA: TGTGCCAGCAGCTTAGAGGAGAGGGGCGTAAATCAGCCCCAGCATTTT.

V and J are TRBV30 and TRBJ2-7; 8 bases match TRBD1. CDR1 GTSNPN and CDR2 SVGIG come from the germline V gene (reference sequence). V shed 1 base and J 5 bases; nucleotides not matched to a gene: 1. This CDR3 is built from 12 residues. The chain's CDR3 is CAWSETGDEQYF. Written as DNA, the CDR3 is TGTGCCTGGAGTGAGACAGGGGACGAGCAGTACTTC.

This chain joins TRBV6-6 and TRBJ1-1; D is perhaps TRBD1 (6 bases). The germline CDR1 and CDR2 sequences are MNHNY and SVGAGI (reference sequence). This CDR3 region has 15 residues. V lost 0 bases, J lost 0 bases, and 8 bases lay in between. Here the CDR3 reads CASSYSRGLNTEAFF. The CDR3, as DNA: TGTGCCAGCAGTTACTCGCGGGGGCTGAACACTGAAGCTTTCTTT.

The chain has TRBV4-1 and TRBJ1-1; 8 nucleotides align to TRBD1. Germline V gene lookup returns CDR1 MGHRA and CDR2 YSYEKL. Unmatched junction bases numbered 10, after V lost 5 bases and J lost 5 bases. This CDR3 is 15 amino acids long. The CDR3 nucleotides read TGCGCCAGCAGCACCCGACAGGGGTTGAGGACTGAAGCTTTCTTT. As protein: CASSTRQGLRTEAFF.

The CDR3 nucleotides are TGTGCCAGCAGTTTAGAGCAGGGGGCCCTCTACAATGAGCAGTTCTTC. Translated, it gives CASSLEQGALYNEQFF. The V gene is TRBV27, the J gene TRBJ2-1; 8 positions match TRBD1. V lost 2 bases to trimming and J lost 3 bases; unmatched junction nucleotides: 6. The germline V gene encodes CDR1 MNHEY and CDR2 SMNVEV (reference sequence). CDR3 length: 16 residues.

This clone occurred once. J is TRBJ2-2 and V is TRBV7-9; D call uncertain. The CDR3 length is 16 residues. CDR1 SEHNR and CDR2 FQNEAQ come from the germline V gene (reference sequence). Trimming stripped 3 bases from V and 0 bases from J, with 11 bases between. The CDR3, as DNA: TGTGCCAGCAGCTTGAATAGGGCCCCGAACACCGGGGAGCTGTTTTTT. It specifies CASSLNRAPNTGELFF.

The rearrangement uses TRBV7-9 and TRBJ2-3; a possible D gene is TRBD2 (6 bases). Germline CDR1 is SEHNR and CDR2 is FQNEAQ (reference sequence). This CDR3 has 16 amino acids. Between the trimmed V and J ends, which lost 4 bases and 6 bases, there was a span of 20 bases. This chain's CDR3 is CASSSSGRGSSDTQYF. The CDR3 bases are TGTGCCAGCAGCTCCTCGGGGCGGGGTTCGTCGGATACGCAGTATTTT.

V gene TRBV5-1 combines with J gene TRBJ2-5; tentatively, D is TRBD1 or TRBD2 (6 bases each). The CDR3 totals 14 residues. V was cut by 3 bases and J by 4 bases, with 13 bases left in between. Germline CDR1 SGHRS, CDR2 YFSETQ. The CDR3: CASSWVEGGETQYF. CDR3 DNA: TGCGCCAGCAGCTGGGTTGAGGGGGGAGAGACCCAGTACTTC.

The genes are TRBV29-1 and TRBJ2-7; D is ambiguous. Germline V gene sequence: CDR1 SQVTM, CDR2 ANQGSEA. Trimming left V 3 bases short and J 2 bases short, with 11 bases between. This CDR3 is 13 amino acids long. CDR3 nucleotide sequence: TGCAGCGTTGATGCGGATGAGACCTACGAGCAGTACTTC. It yields the protein CSVDADETYEQYF.

This rearrangement joins TRBV5-1 to TRBJ2-2; no definite D call. With 0 bases removed from V and 7 bases from J, the gap between germline ends came to 10 bases. Germline V gives CDR1 SGHRS, CDR2 YFSETQ. The CDR3 consists of 14 residues. This CDR3 is CASSLGGQFGELFF. The CDR3 nucleotides read TGCGCCAGCAGCTTGGGCGGCCAATTCGGGGAGCTGTTTTTT.

The CDR3 coding sequence is TGTGCCAGTAGTATTTCCACAGGGAGAAGCTACACCTTC. It is translated as CASSISTGRSYTF. The genes are TRBV19 and TRBJ1-2; D might be TRBD1 (6 bases). The CDR3 is made up of 13 amino acids. The V end lost 3 bases, the J end lost 9 bases, and 14 bases lay between the germline ends. In germline, CDR1 is LNHDA, CDR2 SQIVND (reference sequence).

This chain connects TRBV5-4 to TRBJ1-4; tentative D call: TRBD1 (6 bases). The CDR3 consists of 15 residues. V was pared by 1 base and J by 4 bases, with 11 bases between. Germline V gene lookup returns CDR1 SGHNT and CDR2 YYREEE (reference sequence). The CDR3 region has the DNA TGTGCCAGCAGCTTGCAGGGGCCGAGTAATGAAAAACTGTTTTTT. Amino acids: CASSLQGPSNEKLFF.

This chain connects TRBV19 to TRBJ1-2; 8 nucleotides line up with TRBD1. Germline values: CDR1 LNHDA, CDR2 SQIVND (reference sequence). V trimming: 11 bases; J trimming: 2 bases; junction bases outside the gene matches: 7. This CDR3 is 13 amino acids long. The CDR3 here is CAAGQGRNYGYTF. CDR3 bases: TGTGCCGCCGGACAGGGAAGGAACTATGGCTACACCTTC.

The rearrangement joins TRBV6-1 to TRBJ2-7; D call uncertain. V dropped 7 bases and J dropped 6 bases, with 19 bases sitting between them. The CDR3 spans 14 residues. From germline, CDR1 is MNHNS and CDR2 SASEGT. The CDR3 DNA reads TGTGCCAGCATCGAGGCCTCCCTATTGCCCGAGCAGTACTTC. This translates into CASIEASLLPEQYF.

There are a few counts of this clone. This chain links TRBV11-2 with TRBJ2-1, with a possible D match to TRBD1 (6 bases). Germline-derived CDR1 and CDR2 are SGHAT and FQNNGV. The CDR3 spans 13 residues. V lost 1 base and J 8 bases, leaving 9 bases between the germline ends. For the CDR3, the DNA is TGTGCCAGCAGCTTAGTTCAGGGGTATGAGCAGTTCTTC. This gives the protein CASSLVQGYEQFF.

V is TRBV27 and J is TRBJ2-7; D unresolved. CDR3 length: 14 amino acids. Germline CDR1 reads MNHEY; CDR2 reads SMNVEV (reference sequence). Trimming removed 4 bases from V and 5 bases from J, with 15 bases in between. The CDR3 DNA reads TGTGCCAGCAGTTCGTACGCCTCCAACCACGAGCAGTACTTC. The encoded protein is CASSSYASNHEQYF.

V gene TRBV4-1 combines with J gene TRBJ2-1; the D gene is possibly TRBD2 (6 bases). Germline-derived CDR1 and CDR2 are MGHRA and YSYEKL. V lost 1 base, J lost 3 bases, and 13 bases lay in between. This CDR3 region has 16 residues. The DNA for the CDR3 is TGCGCCAGCAGCCAAGCGGAGACTAGGGGCTACAATGAGCAGTTCTTC. Translated, it gives CASSQAETRGYNEQFF.

This clone was counted once. This chain joins TRBV4-1 and TRBJ1-2, with 8 bases lining up with TRBD1. V was pared by 1 base and J by 3 bases, with 10 bases of the junction left unmatched. The germline V gene has CDR1 MGHRA and CDR2 YSYEKL. The CDR3 contains 17 residues. The CDR3 DNA is TGCGCCAGCAGCCAAGCTTGGATGGACAGGGAGGACTATGGCTACACCTTC. It is translated as CASSQAWMDREDYGYTF.

V and J are TRBV7-9 and TRBJ2-2, with 7 positions matching TRBD1. With 5 bases clipped from V and 1 base from J, the junction kept 4 bases outside the gene matches. Germline-derived CDR1 and CDR2 are SEHNR and FQNEAQ (reference sequence). The CDR3 is made up of 15 amino acids. The CDR3 DNA is TGTGCCAGCAGCCTGGGACAGCGGAACACCGGGGAGCTGTTTTTT. Its translation is CASSLGQRNTGELFF.